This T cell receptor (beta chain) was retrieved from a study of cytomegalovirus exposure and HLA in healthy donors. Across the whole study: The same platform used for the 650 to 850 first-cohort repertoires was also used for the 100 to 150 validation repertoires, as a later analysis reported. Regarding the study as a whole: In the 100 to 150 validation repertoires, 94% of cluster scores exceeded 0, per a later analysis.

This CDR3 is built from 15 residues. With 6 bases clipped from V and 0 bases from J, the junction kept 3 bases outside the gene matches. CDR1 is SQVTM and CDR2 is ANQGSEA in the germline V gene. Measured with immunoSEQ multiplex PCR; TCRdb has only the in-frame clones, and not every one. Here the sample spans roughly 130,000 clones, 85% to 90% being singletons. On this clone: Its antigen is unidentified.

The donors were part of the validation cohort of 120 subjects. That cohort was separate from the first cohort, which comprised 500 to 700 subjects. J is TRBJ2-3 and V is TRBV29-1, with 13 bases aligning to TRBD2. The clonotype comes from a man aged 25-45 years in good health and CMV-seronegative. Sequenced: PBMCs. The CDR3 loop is CSVGTSGASTDTQYF. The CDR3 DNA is TGCAGCGTAGGGACTAGCGGGGCTAGCACAGATACGCAGTATTTT.